This T cell receptor (beta chain) comes out of a study of lymphopenia after photon versus proton radiotherapy. About this clone: Its target is unknown.

Libraries were prepared by immunoSEQ multiplex PCR; TCRdb keeps only in-frame clonotypes and omits some of them. The sample contains tens of thousands of clones, around 86% of which appear only once. Overall study results and limits: After lymphocyte nadir, photon-treated repertoires showed oligoclonal expansion, especially CD8+ Temra. Photon-treated patients lost naive T cells and TCR diversity; proton-treated stayed stable.

There are 14 residues in the CDR3. V was pared by 4 bases and J by 1 base, with 12 bases between. The germline CDR1 and CDR2 sequences are SGHRS and YFSETQ. The source of this sequence is a woman between 70 and 85 years old with pancreatic cancer. The sample was peripheral blood, taken from a patient treated with proton-based radiotherapy. The chain uses TRBV5-1 and TRBJ2-7, with D uncertain. CDR3 amino acids: CASSGEAGSYEQYF. For the CDR3, the DNA is TGCGCCAGCAGCGGGGAAGCTGGGTCCTACGAGCAGTACTTC.